The 19 T cell receptor beta chains presented below share a single source sample, sequenced in a study of early T cells in non-severe SARS-CoV-2 infection. TCRdb re-called the 5' RACE reads through MiXCR, storing one row per CDR3 protein. The table has around 78,000 distinct CDR3 sequences, 10% seen once. Sequencing used whole blood, obtained at baseline. Receptors were obtained from an adult who was a healthcare worker with PCR-confirmed SARS-CoV-2 infection or an uninfected control (not recorded which).

The CDR3 coding sequence is TGCAGCGTTGGTCACAGACCCTACGAGCAGTACTTC. Its translation: CSVGHRPYEQYF. The rearrangement links TRBV29-1 to TRBJ2-7; D not resolved. The V gene lost 4 bases and the J gene lost 2 bases, with 9 bases spanning the gap. In germline, CDR1 is SQVTM, CDR2 ANQGSEA. CDR3 length: 12 residues.

This clonotype has at least ten counts. The chain links TRBV14 to TRBJ2-5, with no clear D. The V gene's germline CDR1 is SGHDN and CDR2 FVKESK. The V end was cut by 0 bases, the J end by 5 bases, with 13 bases between. This CDR3 is 15 amino acids long. CDR3 residues: CASSQDLGFGETQYF. The CDR3 bases are TGTGCCAGCAGCCAAGATCTGGGGTTCGGGGAGACCCAGTACTTC.

This clonotype was counted ten times or more. The rearrangement uses TRBV20-1 and TRBJ2-5; D may correspond to TRBD1 or TRBD2 (5 bases each). CDR3 length equals 12 residues. The germline V gene encodes CDR1 DFQATT and CDR2 SNEGSKA (reference sequence). Trimming took 4 bases from V and 4 from J, leaving 10 bases between them. The CDR3 region has the DNA TGCAGTGCTAAGGCAGGGAGAGAGACCCAGTACTTC. Amino acid sequence: CSAKAGRETQYF.

This clonotype was counted ten times or more. This sequence joins TRBV19 and TRBJ2-1, with 7 bases that match TRBD2. There are 14 residues in the CDR3. J gave up 4 bases and V 3 bases, and 3 bases lay outside the gene matches. Germline CDR1 reads LNHDA; CDR2 reads SQIVND (reference sequence). The CDR3 is CASSMGGGYNEQFF. As DNA, the CDR3 is TGTGCCAGTAGTATGGGCGGGGGTTACAATGAGCAGTTCTTC.

This clonotype has a count of ten or more. The V gene is TRBV12-3 or TRBV12-4, the J gene TRBJ2-7; D might be TRBD2 (5 bases). V shed 1 base and J shed 6 bases, with 7 bases lying between them. The CDR3 covers 12 residues. The CDR3 reads CASSLEGSEQYF. CDR3 bases: TGTGCCAGCAGTTTAGAAGGGAGCGAGCAGTACTTC.

The V and J genes are TRBV2 and TRBJ2-3; weak D call: TRBD2 (5 bases). V lost 2 bases and J 0 bases, leaving 15 bases between the germline ends. Germline CDR1 is SNHLY and CDR2 is FYNNEI. There are 17 residues in the CDR3. CDR3 sequence reads: CASSENDGRTSTDTQYF. DNA of the CDR3: TGTGCCAGCAGTGAAAACGACGGTCGGACTAGCACAGATACGCAGTATTTT.

This clonotype was counted only a few times. The chain has TRBV7-9 and TRBJ2-7; the D gene is possibly TRBD1 (5 bases). Germline values: CDR1 SEHNR, CDR2 FQNEAQ (reference sequence). This CDR3 has 14 amino acids. V lost 0 bases and J 2 bases, leaving 8 bases between the germline ends. CDR3 sequence (DNA): TGTGCCAGCAGCTTAGCCCCAGGGACCTACGAGCAGTACTTC. It codes for CASSLAPGTYEQYF.

This chain connects TRBV20-1 to TRBJ2-7, with 7 bases identical to TRBD1. The CDR3 is made up of 14 amino acids. From germline, CDR1 is DFQATT and CDR2 SNEGSKA (reference sequence). V gave up 6 bases and J gave up 2 bases; unmatched junction bases: 10. CDR3 in DNA: TGCAGTGCCTCAACAGGGGCCCCAACCTACGAGCAGTACTTC. It is translated as CSASTGAPTYEQYF.

This clonotype has at least ten counts. The gene calls are TRBV24-1 and TRBJ1-5, with TRBD1 matching over 7 bases. V lost 4 bases to trimming and J lost 2 bases; unmatched junction nucleotides: 7. Germline V gene sequence: CDR1 KGHDR, CDR2 SFDVKD. The CDR3 runs to 16 residues. CDR3 nucleotides: TGTGCCACCAGTGACCCAGCCAGGGGGGGCAATCAGCCCCAGCATTTT. Translating gives CATSDPARGGNQPQHF.

This clonotype was detected a few times. The chain carries TRBV6-6 and TRBJ2-5; D possibly uses TRBD1 or TRBD2 (5 bases each). In germline, CDR1 is MNHNY, CDR2 SVGAGI (reference sequence). This CDR3 has 15 amino acids. V was trimmed by 4 bases and J by 2 bases, leaving 14 bases between them. The CDR3 here is CASSSPRDVQETQYF. The DNA of the CDR3 is TGTGCCAGCAGTTCTCCCCGGGACGTACAAGAGACCCAGTACTTC.

This chain uses TRBV2 with TRBJ1-2, with D unclear. Per the germline V gene, CDR1 is SNHLY and CDR2 is FYNNEI. This CDR3 comprises 13 residues. Deletions cut 1 base from V and 2 bases from J, with 5 bases between. Here the CDR3 DNA reads TGTGCCAGCAGTGAAGATCTAAACTATGGCTACACCTTC. This encodes CASSEDLNYGYTF.

V is TRBV7-9 and J is TRBJ1-3, with TRBD1 matching 11 bases. The V gene end was trimmed by 5 bases and the J gene end by 0 bases; junction bases not matched to a gene: 6. The CDR3 sequence is 17 residues long. The germline CDR1 and CDR2 sequences are SEHNR and FQNEAQ (reference sequence). For the CDR3, the DNA is TGTGCCAGCAGCGGAGGGACAGGGGGAGCCTCTGGAAACACCATATATTTT. As protein: CASSGGTGGASGNTIYF.

This clonotype was recorded a few times. A read error may account for a junction end that differs from germline. The chain links TRBV7-9 to TRBJ1-4; possibly TRBD1 for D (5 bases). Germline V gives CDR1 SEHNR, CDR2 FQNEAQ (reference sequence). The CDR3 runs 14 residues. The CDR3 region has the DNA TGTGCCAGCAGCTTAAGGGGAGAGGCTGAAAAACTTTTTTTT. This codes for CASSLRGEAEKLFF.

The sample holds a few counts of this clonotype. This chain links TRBV4-1 with TRBJ2-1; D remains unclear. This CDR3 spans 13 amino acids. The V gene's germline CDR1 is MGHRA and CDR2 YSYEKL. Trimming pared 8 bases from V and 0 bases from J, leaving 8 bases between. The CDR3 nucleotides are TGCGCCAGCGGGCTAGACTCCTACAATGAGCAGTTCTTC. Amino acids: CASGLDSYNEQFF.

This clonotype was observed a handful of times. V is TRBV27 and J is TRBJ1-5, with D hard to call. The CDR3 sequence is 18 residues long. The germline V gene has CDR1 MNHEY and CDR2 SMNVEV (reference sequence). Trimming removed 1 base from V and 0 bases from J, with 16 bases in between. The CDR3 DNA reads as TGTGCCAGCAGTTTATTCCCCCCGGGGAGGTATAGCAATCAGCCCCAGCATTTT. This encodes CASSLFPPGRYSNQPQHF.

This clonotype was seen more than once but under ten times. V and J are TRBV30 and TRBJ1-1, with 7 bases lining up with TRBD1. Unmatched junction bases numbered 6, after V lost 1 base and J lost 4 bases. Germline V gene data show CDR1 as GTSNPN and CDR2 as SVGIG (reference sequence). The CDR3 runs 14 residues. CDR3 region: CAWSGRGTITEAFF. In nucleotides, the CDR3 is TGTGCCTGGAGTGGCAGGGGGACTATCACTGAAGCTTTCTTT.

The gene calls are TRBV5-5 and TRBJ2-6, with D unclear. The germline V and J ends were trimmed by 0 bases and 0 bases, with 7 bases remaining between them. The CDR3 runs 16 residues. Per germline, CDR1 SGHKS and CDR2 YYEKEE (reference sequence). The CDR3 nucleotides are TGTGCCAGCAGCTTGGGCCCCTACTCTGGGGCCAACGTCCTGACTTTC. Protein product: CASSLGPYSGANVLTF. Full variable domain (remainder filled in from reference TRBV5-5 and TRBJ2-6): DAGVTQSPTHLIKTRGQQVTLRCSPISGHKSVSWYQQVLGQGPQFIFQYYEKEERGRGNFPDRFSARQFPNYSSELNVNALLLGDSALYLCASSLGPYSGANVLTFGAGSRLTVL.

There are many counts of this clonotype. The germline gene is not matched at one end of the junction; a read error may be the cause. The rearrangement joins TRBV29-1 to TRBJ1-1; D not resolved. Germline CDR1 and CDR2: SQVTM and ANQGSEA. CDR3 size: 13 residues. The CDR3 DNA reads TGCAGCGTTCAAGAAAAGTGGAACACTGAAGCTTTCTTT. Translating it yields CSVQEKWNTEAFF.

This clonotype was seen a few times. The gene calls are TRBV7-2 and TRBJ2-1; no clear D gene. Per the germline V gene, CDR1 is SGHTA and CDR2 is FQGNSA. Trimming took 2 bases from V and 9 from J, leaving 11 bases between them. This CDR3 comprises 13 residues. The CDR3 sequence: CASSLPSHSEQFF. The CDR3 coding sequence is TGTGCCAGCAGCTTACCATCCCACAGTGAGCAGTTCTTC. Full variable domain (missing parts from reference TRBV7-2 and TRBJ2-1): GAGVSQSPSNKVTEKGKDVELRCDPISGHTALYWYRQSLGQGLEFLIYFQGNSAPDKSGLPSDRFSAERTGGSVSTLTIQRTQQEDSAVYLCASSLPSHSEQFFGPGTRLTVL.